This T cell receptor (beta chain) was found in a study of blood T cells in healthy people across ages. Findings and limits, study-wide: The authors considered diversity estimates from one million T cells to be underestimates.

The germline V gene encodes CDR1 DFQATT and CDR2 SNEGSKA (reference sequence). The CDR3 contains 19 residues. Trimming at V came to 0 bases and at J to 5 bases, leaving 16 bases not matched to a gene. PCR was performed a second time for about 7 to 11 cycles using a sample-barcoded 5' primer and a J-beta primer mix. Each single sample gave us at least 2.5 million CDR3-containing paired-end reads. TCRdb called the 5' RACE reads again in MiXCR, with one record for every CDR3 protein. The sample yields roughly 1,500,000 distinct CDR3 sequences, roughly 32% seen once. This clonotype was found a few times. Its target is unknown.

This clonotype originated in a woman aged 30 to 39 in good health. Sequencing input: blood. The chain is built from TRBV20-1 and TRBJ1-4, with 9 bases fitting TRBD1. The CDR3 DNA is TGCAGTGCTAGAGATGGGGGACAGGGAGCCCCCTCGAGGAATGAAAAACTGTTTTTT. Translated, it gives CSARDGGQGAPSRNEKLFF.